These 23 T cell receptor beta chains came from one sample sequenced in a study of high-grade serous ovarian cancer treatment subgroups (dated by TCRdb to about 2021). Receptor libraries were prepared by the immunoSEQ multiplex PCR assay. The clones in this table, taken by TCRdb from immuneACCESS, are in-frame only. Not every clone is retained; where verified, under half of the shortfall comes from an unresolved V gene, and the cause of the rest is unknown. This sample has approximately 40,000 clones in its table, and approximately 81% of those were observed once. The ten largest clones add up to about 3% of the sample. The tumor samples were collected prior to definitive surgery or chemotherapy. The source material was tumor tissue. All receptors derive from a human donor with high-grade serous ovarian cancer.

The rearrangement uses TRBV7-2 and TRBJ1-2, with D perhaps TRBD1 (5 bases). Germline lookup yields CDR1 SGHTA and CDR2 FQGNSA. With 9 bases removed from V and 6 bases from J, the gap between germline ends came to 20 bases. The length of the CDR3 is 14 residues. The CDR3 reads CASSSGTAYNGYTF. CDR3 nucleotide sequence: TGTGCCAGTTCTTCCGGGACTGCGTATAATGGCTACACCTTC.

The J gene is TRBJ1-2, the V gene TRBV29-1, with D maybe TRBD1 (5 bases). Trimming stripped 4 bases from V and 5 bases from J, with 20 bases between. Germline V gene lookup returns CDR1 SQVTM and CDR2 ANQGSEA. This CDR3 has 15 amino acids. The CDR3 nucleotides read TGCAGCGTTGGGTCGGGGCCCCTGGAAGGGTATGGCTACACCTTC. Translation: CSVGSGPLEGYGYTF.

The V and J genes are TRBV25-1 and TRBJ2-1, with D perhaps TRBD2 (5 bases). Germline V lookup: CDR1 MGHDK, CDR2 SYGVNS. Trimming stripped 8 bases from V and 5 bases from J, with 16 bases between. The CDR3 sequence is 14 residues long. CDR3 residues: CASQSFRGDNEQFF. The CDR3 region has the DNA TGTGCCAGCCAGTCCTTCCGGGGAGACAATGAGCAGTTCTTC.

The rearrangement joins TRBV7-2 to TRBJ1-5; D might be TRBD1 (5 bases). Germline CDR1 and CDR2: SGHTA and FQGNSA. V shed 5 bases and J shed 0 bases, with 14 bases lying between them. The CDR3 spans 16 residues. The CDR3 bases are TGTGCCAGCAGCGTCCTGGGGGGGTTTAGCAATCAGCCCCAGCATTTT. This gives the protein CASSVLGGFSNQPQHF.

This chain uses TRBV2 with TRBJ2-7; 8 bases match TRBD2. Trimming at V came to 2 bases and at J to 5 bases, leaving 8 bases not matched to a gene. The CDR3 covers 15 residues. Germline CDR1 SNHLY, CDR2 FYNNEI. Written as DNA, the CDR3 is TGTGCCAGCAGTGAAAAGGGACTAGGTAGCCACGAGCAGTACTTC. It codes for CASSEKGLGSHEQYF.

V is TRBV2 and J is TRBJ1-1; D unclear. The germline V gene has CDR1 SNHLY and CDR2 FYNNEI. V lost 7 bases, J lost 4 bases, and 13 bases lay in between. This CDR3 is 13 amino acids long. In DNA form, the CDR3 reads TGTGCCAGCATCCCTAGGTGGAGCACTGAAGCTTTCTTT. Protein sequence: CASIPRWSTEAFF.

The rearrangement links TRBV6-7 to TRBJ1-3; D might be TRBD1 (5 bases). TRBV6-7 is an ORF; its function is uncertain. Between the trimmed V and J ends, which lost 0 bases and 4 bases, there was a span of 19 bases. The CDR3 consists of 18 residues. The CDR3: CASSYSFIGTSVGNTIYF. The DNA for the CDR3 is TGTGCCAGCAGTTACTCGTTTATAGGGACCTCTGTAGGAAACACCATATATTTT.

The V gene is TRBV28, the J gene TRBJ1-1; possibly TRBD1 for D (5 bases). Trimming pared 7 bases from V and 4 bases from J, leaving 16 bases between. Per germline, CDR1 MDHEN and CDR2 SYDVKM. This CDR3 is 14 amino acids long. CDR3 nucleotides: TGTGCCAGCACAGGGTCCCTTCTCTCCACTGAAGCTTTCTTT. This sequence encodes CASTGSLLSTEAFF.

This chain links TRBV19 with TRBJ2-7; D unresolved. The CDR3 sequence is 13 residues long. Trimming pared 4 bases from V and 0 bases from J, leaving 7 bases between. Germline V gives CDR1 LNHDA, CDR2 SQIVND (reference sequence). CDR3 in DNA: TGTGCCAGTAGTAAGGGATTCTCCTACGAGCAGTACTTC. Amino acids: CASSKGFSYEQYF.

This clone has only one observation. The gene calls are TRBV19 and TRBJ2-1, with D perhaps TRBD2 (5 bases). The CDR3 covers 16 residues. Trimming pared 6 bases from V and 6 bases from J, leaving 21 bases between. Germline V gene sequence: CDR1 LNHDA, CDR2 SQIVND (reference sequence). The CDR3 coding sequence is TGTGCCAGTAGCCCTTCCGAGGGAGTAGTCGGCAATGAGCAGTTCTTC. This sequence encodes CASSPSEGVVGNEQFF.

The gene calls are TRBV7-9 and TRBJ2-2; 11 nucleotides match TRBD1. The CDR3 length is 15 residues. Germline lookup yields CDR1 SEHNR and CDR2 FQNEAQ (reference sequence). With V trimmed by 5 bases and J by 7 bases, 6 bases remained unmatched. The CDR3 here is CASSAKGQGDGELFF. The CDR3 DNA follows: TGTGCCAGCAGCGCAAAGGGACAGGGGGACGGGGAGCTGTTTTTT.

The chain couples TRBV7-9 to TRBJ2-7; possible D gene TRBD2, 5 bases. Germline V gene lookup returns CDR1 SEHNR and CDR2 FQNEAQ (reference sequence). V was cut by 5 bases and J by 5 bases, with 16 bases left in between. There are 14 residues in the CDR3. CDR3 nucleotide sequence: TGTGCCAGCAGCAAAATAAACGGGGTCGACGAGCAGTACTTC. Its translation is CASSKINGVDEQYF.

CDR3 DNA: TGTGCCAGCAAGCAGACAGGGGGAGGCTACACCTTC. This encodes CASKQTGGGYTF. The chain combines TRBV28 with TRBJ1-2; TRBD1 matches 9 bases. With V trimmed by 7 bases and J by 8 bases, 5 bases remained unmatched. The CDR3 runs 12 residues. CDR1 and CDR2 (germline): MDHEN, SYDVKM.

This clone was seen only a few times. This chain connects TRBV7-2 to TRBJ2-7; 13 positions match TRBD2. The CDR3 is 19 amino acids. Looked up from germline, CDR1 is SGHTA and CDR2 is FQGNSA. J gave up 7 bases and V 5 bases, and 20 bases lay outside the gene matches. CDR3 protein: CASSPQRRRTSGSGREQYF. The DNA of the CDR3 is TGTGCCAGCAGCCCCCAGCGGCGGCGGACTAGCGGGAGCGGTCGGGAGCAGTACTTC.

This chain connects TRBV7-9 to TRBJ1-1, with a possible D match to TRBD1 (5 bases). CDR1 is SEHNR, CDR2 FQNEAQ, per germline (reference sequence). V was shortened by 5 bases and J by 0 bases, with 13 bases between the two germline ends. This CDR3 spans 15 amino acids. CDR3 DNA: TGTGCCAGCAGCCCGACCGGGACGGTGAACACTGAAGCTTTCTTT. This encodes CASSPTGTVNTEAFF. Full variable domain (rest looked up from reference TRBV7-9 and TRBJ1-1): DTGVSQNPRHKITKRGQNVTFRCDPISEHNRLYWYRQTLGQGPEFLTYFQNEAQLEKSRLLSDRFSAERPKGSFSTLEIQRTEQGDSAMYLCASSPTGTVNTEAFFGQGTRLTVV.

The chain is built from TRBV19 and TRBJ2-7, with 7 bases lining up with TRBD2. The CDR3 has 15 residues. The ends lost 4 bases at V and 0 bases at J; junction bases unmatched: 6. Germline loops: CDR1 LNHDA, CDR2 SQIVND (reference sequence). CDR3 in DNA: TGTGCCAGTAGTAAACTAGCGACAAGCTCCTACGAGCAGTACTTC. Translation: CASSKLATSSYEQYF.

The DNA for the CDR3 is TGTGCCAGCAGCTTAGACTTGGGCCGCCGGGGGAATGGCTACACCTTC. It codes for CASSLDLGRRGNGYTF. V and J are TRBV7-9 and TRBJ1-2; the D gene is possibly TRBD1 (5 bases). V was trimmed by 1 base and J by 6 bases, leaving 18 bases between them. This CDR3 contains 16 residues. Germline V lookup: CDR1 SEHNR, CDR2 FQNEAQ (reference sequence).

The chain couples TRBV5-8 to TRBJ2-7; 9 nucleotides match TRBD2. The CDR3 has 15 amino acids. Germline CDR1 and CDR2: SGHTS and YDEGEE. V gave up 4 bases and J gave up 7 bases; unmatched junction bases: 12. The CDR3 sequence is CASSPIAGASLEQYF. The CDR3 coding sequence is TGTGCCAGCAGCCCCATAGCGGGAGCCTCCTTGGAGCAGTACTTC.

The CDR3 protein is CAISESEDQPQHF. The CDR3 region has the DNA TGTGCCATCAGTGAGTCGGAGGATCAGCCCCAGCATTTT. This rearrangement joins TRBV10-3 to TRBJ1-5, with D unresolved. Germline V gene lookup returns CDR1 ENHRY and CDR2 SYGVKD. Trimming took 0 bases from V and 5 from J, leaving 5 bases between them. The CDR3 has 13 amino acids.

CDR3 in DNA: TGTGCCAGTAGCCCCCAGGGGGACACTGAAGCTTTCTTT. It encodes CASSPQGDTEAFF. This chain uses TRBV19 with TRBJ1-1, with TRBD1 matching 7 bases. CDR1 is LNHDA, CDR2 SQIVND, per germline (reference sequence). V dropped 6 bases and J dropped 3; count of bases not matched to a gene: 4. The CDR3 contains 13 residues.

This chain joins TRBV6-4 and TRBJ2-2; 14 bases are a match to TRBD2. CDR1 is MRHNA, CDR2 SNTAGT, per germline. This CDR3 is 17 amino acids long. V was pared by 6 bases and J by 6 bases, with 9 bases of the junction left unmatched. CDR3 loop: CASSPTSGRVGAGELFF. CDR3 bases: TGTGCCAGCAGCCCGACTAGCGGGAGGGTCGGTGCCGGGGAGCTGTTTTTT.

This clone was detected a few times. CDR3 in DNA: TGTGCCAGCAGGGCCGGGACAGCCTATGGCTACACCTTC. Translating it yields CASRAGTAYGYTF. The V and J genes are TRBV2 and TRBJ1-2; 7 positions agree with TRBD1. Germline V gene lookup returns CDR1 SNHLY and CDR2 FYNNEI. Trimming took 6 bases from V and 4 from J; bases not matched to a gene: 5. This CDR3 is built from 13 residues.

The chain uses TRBV27 and TRBJ2-7, with D tentatively TRBD1 (5 bases). With 0 bases removed from V and 5 bases from J, the gap between germline ends came to 11 bases. CDR1 is MNHEY, CDR2 SMNVEV, per germline (reference sequence). The CDR3 spans 14 residues. The CDR3 protein is CASSLSRRADEQYF. For the CDR3, the DNA is TGTGCCAGCAGTTTATCCCGCAGGGCCGACGAGCAGTACTTC.